This T cell receptor (beta chain) is from a study of blood T cell repertoires in COVID-19. Study-level information: COVID-19 samples from acute and convalescent phases originated in the United States, Italy and Spain. Nucleic acid was either cDNA or gDNA, and it came from T cells, B-cell-depleted T cells, or PBMCs.

The germline gives CDR1 SNHLY, CDR2 FYNNEI. J gave up 8 bases and V 6 bases, and 9 bases lay outside the gene matches. CDR3 length: 14 amino acids. Methods used by the authors: Amplification of reference gene primers provided the estimated nucleated cell counts. Clones were sequenced by immunoSEQ multiplex PCR, and TCRdb holds only the in-frame ones, with some missing. That table supplies the V and J calls and clone size; D and trimming were determined from the DNA. The sample consists of tens of thousands of clones, 87% of them appearing once. This chain uses TRBV2 with TRBJ1-4, with 7 bases lining up with TRBD1. This receptor was obtained from a human donor in a cohort sampled during active COVID-19. The sequenced material came from peripheral blood. The CDR3, as DNA: TGTGCCAGCAGGGTGACAGGGTTGATAGAAAAACTGTTTTTT. Translating it yields CASRVTGLIEKLFF.